This T cell receptor beta chain was sequenced for a study of siplizumab effects on memory and regulatory T cells. Study-wide results and limits: Reactions containing siplizumab showed mappable alloreactive CD4+ clones averaging 68.8% Treg-derived, versus 25% to 30% in controls. In unstimulated cells, naive T cells appeared more diverse than memory T cells and seemed major alloresponse contributors. Confirmation that proliferating Tregs from siplizumab cultures had suppressive function was not obtained. Naive-or-memory phenotypes were unassignable for roughly 75-95% of proliferating CD4+ or CD8+ clones.

The germline V gene has CDR1 LNHDA and CDR2 SQIVND (reference sequence). V was cut by 3 bases and J by 0 bases, with 15 bases left in between. This CDR3 comprises 17 residues. Only in-frame clones appear in the TCRdb table, and some are missing; sequencing was by immunoSEQ multiplex PCR. The table includes about 72,000 clones, under 95% detected once. Note on this clone: Antigen: not known.

The sequenced material came from CD8+ T cells sorted from blood. This rearrangement joins TRBV19 to TRBJ2-1; either TRBD1 or TRBD2 may supply D (6 bases each). This sequence was found in a human donor in good health. The CDR3 bases are TGTGCCAGTAGTATGGGGGGCGGGACCCGCTCCTACAATGAGCAGTTCTTC. It encodes CASSMGGGTRSYNEQFF.